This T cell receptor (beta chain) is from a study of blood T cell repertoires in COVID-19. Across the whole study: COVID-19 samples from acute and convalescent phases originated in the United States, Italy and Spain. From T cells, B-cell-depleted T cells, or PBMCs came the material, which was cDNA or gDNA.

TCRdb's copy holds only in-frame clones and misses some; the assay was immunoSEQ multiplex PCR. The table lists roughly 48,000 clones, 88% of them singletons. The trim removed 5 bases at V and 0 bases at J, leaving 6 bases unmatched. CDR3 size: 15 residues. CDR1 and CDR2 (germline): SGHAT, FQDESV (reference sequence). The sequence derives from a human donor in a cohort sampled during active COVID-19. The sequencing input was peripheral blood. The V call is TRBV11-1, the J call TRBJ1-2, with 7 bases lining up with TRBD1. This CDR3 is CASSLSDRSNYGYTF. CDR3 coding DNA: TGTGCCAGCAGCCTATCGGACAGGTCTAACTATGGCTACACCTTC.